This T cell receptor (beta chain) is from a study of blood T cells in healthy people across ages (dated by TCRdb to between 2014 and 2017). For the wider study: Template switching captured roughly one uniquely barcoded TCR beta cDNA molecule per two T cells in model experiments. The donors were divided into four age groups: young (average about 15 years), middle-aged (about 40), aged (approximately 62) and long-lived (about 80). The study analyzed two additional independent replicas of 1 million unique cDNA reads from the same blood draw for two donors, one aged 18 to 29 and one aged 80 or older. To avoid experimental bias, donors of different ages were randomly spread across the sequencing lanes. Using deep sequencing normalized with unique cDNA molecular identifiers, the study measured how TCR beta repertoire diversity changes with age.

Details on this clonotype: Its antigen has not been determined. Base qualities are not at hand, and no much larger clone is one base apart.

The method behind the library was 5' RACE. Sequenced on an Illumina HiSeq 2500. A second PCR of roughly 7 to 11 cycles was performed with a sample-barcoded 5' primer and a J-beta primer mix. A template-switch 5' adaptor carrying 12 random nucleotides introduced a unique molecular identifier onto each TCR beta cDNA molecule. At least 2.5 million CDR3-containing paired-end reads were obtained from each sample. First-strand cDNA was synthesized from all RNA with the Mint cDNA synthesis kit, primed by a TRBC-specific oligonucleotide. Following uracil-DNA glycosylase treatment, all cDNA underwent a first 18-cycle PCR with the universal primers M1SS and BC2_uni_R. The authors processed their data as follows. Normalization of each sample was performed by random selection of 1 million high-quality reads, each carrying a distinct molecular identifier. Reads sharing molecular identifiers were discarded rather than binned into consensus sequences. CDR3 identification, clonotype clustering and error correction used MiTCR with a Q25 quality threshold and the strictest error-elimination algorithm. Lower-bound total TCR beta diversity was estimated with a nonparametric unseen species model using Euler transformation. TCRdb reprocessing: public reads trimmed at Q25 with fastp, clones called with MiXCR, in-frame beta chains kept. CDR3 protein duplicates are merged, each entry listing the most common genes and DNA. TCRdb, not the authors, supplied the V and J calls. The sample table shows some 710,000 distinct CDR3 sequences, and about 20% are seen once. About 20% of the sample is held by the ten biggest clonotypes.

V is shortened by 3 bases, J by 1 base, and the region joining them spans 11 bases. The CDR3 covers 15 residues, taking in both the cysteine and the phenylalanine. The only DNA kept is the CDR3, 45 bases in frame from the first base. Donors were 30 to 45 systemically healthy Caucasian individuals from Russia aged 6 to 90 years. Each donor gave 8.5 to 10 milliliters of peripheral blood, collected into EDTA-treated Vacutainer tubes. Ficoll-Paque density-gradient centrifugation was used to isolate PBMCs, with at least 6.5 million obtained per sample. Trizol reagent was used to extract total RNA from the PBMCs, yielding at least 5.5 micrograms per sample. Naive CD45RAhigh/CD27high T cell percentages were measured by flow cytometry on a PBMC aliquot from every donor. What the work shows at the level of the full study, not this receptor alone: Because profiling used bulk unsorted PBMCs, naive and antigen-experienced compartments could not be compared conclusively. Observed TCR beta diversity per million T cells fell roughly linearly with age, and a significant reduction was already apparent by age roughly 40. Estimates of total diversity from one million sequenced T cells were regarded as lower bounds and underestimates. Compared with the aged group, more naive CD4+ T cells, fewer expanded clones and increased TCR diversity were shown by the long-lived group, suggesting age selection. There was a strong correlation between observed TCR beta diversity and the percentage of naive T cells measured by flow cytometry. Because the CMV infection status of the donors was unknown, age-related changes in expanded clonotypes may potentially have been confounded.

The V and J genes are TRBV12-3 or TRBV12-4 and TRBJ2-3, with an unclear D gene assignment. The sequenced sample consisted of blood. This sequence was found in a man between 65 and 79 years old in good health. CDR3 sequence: CASSFRRTGTDTQYF. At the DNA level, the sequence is TGTGCCAGCAGTTTCAGGAGAACAGGCACAGATACGCAGTATTTT.